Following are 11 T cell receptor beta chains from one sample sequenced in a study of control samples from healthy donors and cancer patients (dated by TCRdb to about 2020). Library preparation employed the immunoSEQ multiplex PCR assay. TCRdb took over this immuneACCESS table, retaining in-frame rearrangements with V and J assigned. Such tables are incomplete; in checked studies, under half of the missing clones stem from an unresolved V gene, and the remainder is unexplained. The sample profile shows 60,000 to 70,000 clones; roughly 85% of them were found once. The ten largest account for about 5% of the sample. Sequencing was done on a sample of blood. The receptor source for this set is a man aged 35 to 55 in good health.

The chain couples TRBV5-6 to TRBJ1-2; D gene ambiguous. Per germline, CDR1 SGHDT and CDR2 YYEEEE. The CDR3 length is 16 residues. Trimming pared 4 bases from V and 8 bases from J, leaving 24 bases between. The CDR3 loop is CASSNPSRWGGQGYTF. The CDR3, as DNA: TGTGCCAGCAGCAACCCCTCAAGGTGGGGAGGGCAAGGCTACACCTTC.

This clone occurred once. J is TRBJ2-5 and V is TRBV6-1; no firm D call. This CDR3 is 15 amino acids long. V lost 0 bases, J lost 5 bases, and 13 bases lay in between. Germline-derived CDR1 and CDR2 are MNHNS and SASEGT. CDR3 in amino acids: CASSEAQEQWETQYF. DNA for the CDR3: TGTGCCAGCAGTGAAGCGCAGGAACAGTGGGAGACCCAGTACTTC.

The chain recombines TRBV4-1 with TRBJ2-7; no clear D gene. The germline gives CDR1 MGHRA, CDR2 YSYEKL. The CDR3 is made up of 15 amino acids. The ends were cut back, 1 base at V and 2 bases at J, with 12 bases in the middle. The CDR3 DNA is TGCGCCAGCAGCCAAGCCCCCGTCGCCGCCTACGAGCAGTACTTC. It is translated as CASSQAPVAAYEQYF.

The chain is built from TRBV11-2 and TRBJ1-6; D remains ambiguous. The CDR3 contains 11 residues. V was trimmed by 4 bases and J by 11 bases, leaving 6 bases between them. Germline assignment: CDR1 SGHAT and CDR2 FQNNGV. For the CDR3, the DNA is TGTGCCAGCAGCTCAGATACACCCCTCCACTTT. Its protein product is CASSSDTPLHF.

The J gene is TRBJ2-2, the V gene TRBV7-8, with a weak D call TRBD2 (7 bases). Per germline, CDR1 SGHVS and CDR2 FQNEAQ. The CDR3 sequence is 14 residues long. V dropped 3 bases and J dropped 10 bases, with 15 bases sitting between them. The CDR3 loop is CASSLRGPTEELFF. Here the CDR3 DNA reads TGTGCCAGCAGCTTGCGGGGGCCCACGGAGGAGCTGTTTTTT.

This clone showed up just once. CDR3 residues: CASSYGASNTEAFF. CDR3 nucleotides: TGTGCCAGCAGTTACGGGGCCTCGAACACTGAAGCTTTCTTT. This chain links TRBV6-2 or TRBV6-3 with TRBJ1-1; tentatively, D is TRBD1 (5 bases). The CDR3 length is 14 residues. Trimming pared 2 bases from V and 1 base from J, leaving 8 bases between. Germline assignment: CDR1 MNHEY and CDR2 SVGEGT.

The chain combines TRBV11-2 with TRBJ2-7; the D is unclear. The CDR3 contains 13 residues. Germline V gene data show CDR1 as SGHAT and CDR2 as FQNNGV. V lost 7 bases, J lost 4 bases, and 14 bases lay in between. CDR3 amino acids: CASTSVRRYEQYF. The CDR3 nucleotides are TGTGCCAGCACCTCGGTTCGGCGGTACGAGCAGTACTTC.

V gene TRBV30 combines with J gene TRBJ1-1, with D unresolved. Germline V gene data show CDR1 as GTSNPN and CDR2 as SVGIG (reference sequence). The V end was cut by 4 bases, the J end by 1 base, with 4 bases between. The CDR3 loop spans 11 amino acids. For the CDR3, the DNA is TGTGCCTGGACTTGGAACACTGAAGCTTTCTTT. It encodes CAWTWNTEAFF.

This CDR3 is CAWSVNYRETQYF. The CDR3 bases are TGTGCCTGGAGTGTAAATTACCGGGAGACCCAGTACTTC. The chain has TRBV30 and TRBJ2-5, with D uncertain. The CDR3 totals 13 residues. Germline CDR1 GTSNPN, CDR2 SVGIG (reference sequence). Trimming cost V 0 bases and J 5 bases, with 10 bases left between them.

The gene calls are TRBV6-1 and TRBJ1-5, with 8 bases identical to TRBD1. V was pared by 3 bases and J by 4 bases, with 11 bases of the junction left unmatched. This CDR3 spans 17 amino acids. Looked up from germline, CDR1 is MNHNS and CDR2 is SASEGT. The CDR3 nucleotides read TGTGCCAGCAGTGAGAACCGAGGACAGGGTCGGAATCAGCCCCAGCATTTT. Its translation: CASSENRGQGRNQPQHF.

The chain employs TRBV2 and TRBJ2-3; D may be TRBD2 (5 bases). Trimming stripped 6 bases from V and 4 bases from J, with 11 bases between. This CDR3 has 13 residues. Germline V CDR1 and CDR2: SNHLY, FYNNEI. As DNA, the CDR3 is TGTGCCAGCAGCAGACTACAAGCAGATACGCAGTATTTT. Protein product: CASSRLQADTQYF.